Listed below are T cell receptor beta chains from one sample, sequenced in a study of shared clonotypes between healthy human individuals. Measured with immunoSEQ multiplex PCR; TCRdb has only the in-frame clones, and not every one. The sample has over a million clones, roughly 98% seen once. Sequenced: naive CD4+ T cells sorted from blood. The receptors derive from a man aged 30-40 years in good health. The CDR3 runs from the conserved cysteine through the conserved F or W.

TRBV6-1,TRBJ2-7,CASSALAGVLSSYEQYF
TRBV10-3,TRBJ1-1,CAIAGWGQDSPEAFF
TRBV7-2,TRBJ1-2,CASSQGVGGYTF
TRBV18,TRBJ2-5,CASSPWSEETQYF
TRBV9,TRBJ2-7,CASSVRASGYSYEQYF
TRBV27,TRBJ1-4,CASSSLFGGDEKLFF
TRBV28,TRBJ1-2,CASSVPGQGVGYGYTF
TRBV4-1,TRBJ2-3,CASSQDLIGGSTDTQYF
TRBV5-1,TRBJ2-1,CASSEPGLAGVRSSYNEQFF
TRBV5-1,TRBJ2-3,CASSLFPRWGRNTDTQYF
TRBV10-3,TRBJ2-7,CAISVDRGGSSYEQYF